The clone carrying this TCR beta chain was seen more than once but under ten times. Germline V gives CDR1 SGHNT, CDR2 YENEEA. The V gene lost 5 bases and the J gene lost 6 bases, with 16 bases spanning the gap. There are 14 residues in the CDR3. The entry originates in a study of T cells in Graves' hyperthyroidism and ophthalmopathy. Amplification targeted TCR beta CDR3 regions from RNA transcripts. TCR CDR3 underwent first-round RT-PCR with the HTBI primer set. One entry per CDR3 protein results from TCRdb running MiXCR on the multiplex PCR reads. The top ten hold approximately 31% of the sample, which has around 700,000 distinct CDR3 sequences, about a third seen once. Disease duration under 2 months; hyperthyroidism patients were aged 18 to 65. Diagnostic decisions used clinical symptoms, serum thyroxine and TRAb, thyroid ultrasound and orbital computed tomography.

The chain joins TRBV11-3 to TRBJ1-2, with D maybe TRBD1 (5 bases). Sequencing was done on a sample of blood. This clonotype was obtained from a woman in her 40s with Graves' hyperthyroidism. CDR3 region: CASSLQTGTNGYTF. In nucleotides, the CDR3 is TGTGCCAGCAGCCTTCAGACGGGGACTAATGGCTACACCTTC.